This TCR beta chain was documented in a study of T cells after yellow fever vaccination. MiXCR, applied by TCRdb to the 5' RACE reads, yields one record per CDR3 protein. There are about 57,000 distinct CDR3 sequences in the sample; approximately 7.4% occur only once, and 35% to 40% lies in the top ten. In this sample, this clonotype turned up many times. The receptor comes from a man aged 25 to 40 who received the YFV17D yellow fever vaccine. This material consisted of CD8+ T cells sorted from PBMCs, taken 15 days after the yellow fever booster vaccination.

CDR3 DNA sequence: TGTGCCAGCAGCATACTAGCGGGAGGGAAAGAGACCCAGTACTTC. Protein: CASSILAGGKETQYF. V usage is TRBV7-2 and J usage is TRBJ2-5; 13 nucleotides match TRBD2. V was clipped by 5 bases and J by 3 bases; unmatched bases: 3. This CDR3 has 15 residues. Looked up from germline, CDR1 is SGHTA and CDR2 is FQGNSA.